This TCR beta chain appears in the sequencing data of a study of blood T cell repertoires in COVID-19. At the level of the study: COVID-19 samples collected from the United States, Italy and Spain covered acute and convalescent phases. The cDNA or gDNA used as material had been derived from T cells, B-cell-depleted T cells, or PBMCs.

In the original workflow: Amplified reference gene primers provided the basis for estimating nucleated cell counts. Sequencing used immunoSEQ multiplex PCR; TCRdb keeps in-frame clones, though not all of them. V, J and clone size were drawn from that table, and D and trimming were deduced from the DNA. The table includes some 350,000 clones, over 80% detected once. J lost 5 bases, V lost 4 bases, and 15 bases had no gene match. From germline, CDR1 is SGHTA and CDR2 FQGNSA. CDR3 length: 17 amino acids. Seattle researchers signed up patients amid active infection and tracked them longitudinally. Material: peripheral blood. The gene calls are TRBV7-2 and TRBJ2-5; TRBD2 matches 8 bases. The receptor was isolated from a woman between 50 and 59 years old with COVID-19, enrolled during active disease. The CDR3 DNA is TGTGCCAGCAGCTCGAACATAGCGGGAATCTCATTGGAGACCCAGTACTTC. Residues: CASSSNIAGISLETQYF.